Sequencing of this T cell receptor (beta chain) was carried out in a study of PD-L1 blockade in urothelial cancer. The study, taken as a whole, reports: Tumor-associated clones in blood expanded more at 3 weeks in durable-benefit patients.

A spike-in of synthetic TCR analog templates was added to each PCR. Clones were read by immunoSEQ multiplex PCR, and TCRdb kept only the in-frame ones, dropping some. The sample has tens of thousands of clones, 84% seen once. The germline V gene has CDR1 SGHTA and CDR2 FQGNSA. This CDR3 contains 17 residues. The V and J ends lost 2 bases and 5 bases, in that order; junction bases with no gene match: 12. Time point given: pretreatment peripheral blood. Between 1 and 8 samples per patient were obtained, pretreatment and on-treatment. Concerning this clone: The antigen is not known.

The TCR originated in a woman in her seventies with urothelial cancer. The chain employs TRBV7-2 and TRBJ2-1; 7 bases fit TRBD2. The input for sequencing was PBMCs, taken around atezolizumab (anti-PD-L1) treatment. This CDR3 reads CASSLRSRLAENNEQFF. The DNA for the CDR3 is TGTGCCAGCAGCTTACGAAGCAGACTAGCCGAGAACAATGAGCAGTTCTTC.